This T cell receptor beta chain is from a study of blood T cells in healthy people across ages. General study findings and limits: Per million T cells, TCR beta diversity dropped roughly linearly as age increased.

Through a sample-barcoded 5' primer and a J-beta primer mix, a second PCR was run for about 6 to 12 cycles. TCRdb processed the 5' RACE reads anew with MiXCR; each CDR3 protein has one entry. In the table there are roughly 410,000 distinct CDR3 sequences, about half of which are singletons. CDR1 and CDR2 from the germline V gene are MNHEY and SMNVEV (reference sequence). The CDR3 contains 17 residues. The junction had 21 bases not matched to a gene; V was cut back by 3 bases and J by 11 bases. This clonotype was recorded many times. Its antigen is currently unknown. The sample providers were healthy Caucasian people from Russia, aged roughly 6 to 95.

This TCR was sampled from a man aged 60 to 75 in good health. Sequenced sample: blood. The chain couples TRBV27 to TRBJ2-5, with 7 positions matching TRBD2. The DNA of the CDR3 is TGTGCCAGCAGTTTTTCTATCGGACTAGGGTCACTACGAGAGCAGTACTTC. Amino acid sequence: CASSFSIGLGSLREQYF.